A single T cell receptor (beta chain) is shown here with its context. CDR3 length: 14 residues. Germline assignment: CDR1 MNHEY and CDR2 SMNVEV (reference sequence). The V and J ends lost 6 bases and 3 bases, in that order; junction bases with no gene match: 7. Only in-frame clones appear in the TCRdb table, and some are missing; sequencing was by immunoSEQ multiplex PCR. The sample lists tens of thousands of clones; under 95% were seen once. The sample belongs to a study of T cell responses to AZD1222 COVID-19 vaccine. Sequencing was performed on peripheral blood, taken on day 0 of AZD1222 vaccination. This receptor was taken from an adult in good health. This sequence joins TRBV27 and TRBJ1-2; TRBD1 agrees at 7 bases. The CDR3 region has the DNA TGTGCCAGCAGCCGACAGGGTTTGGACTATGGCTACACCTTC. Its translation: CASSRQGLDYGYTF.